This TCR beta chain was identified during a study of beta chain features in type 1 diabetes (dated by TCRdb to the late 2010s). Looking at the study overall: Mean age, gender distribution, total cell number and subset yield did not differ between patients and healthy donors. The study compared TCRB repertoires of sorted circulating CD4+ T cell subsets between recently diagnosed type 1 diabetes patients and matched healthy donors. Regulatory and stem cell-like memory subsets were isolated from only 8 patients and roughly eight healthy donors, whereas naive and central memory subsets came from all 30 or so donors. A total of 107,917,701 sorted cells were examined across all samples, and a strong correlation was observed between cell number per subset and RNA yield.

Each donor gave one peripheral blood draw, averaging about 100 mL, which was collected into heparinised tubes. A BD FACSAria II was used to sort naive, central memory, regulatory and stem cell-like memory CD4+ T cells with a panel that included CD45RO, CCR7, CD25, CD127, CD95 and CD27. Every sorted population had a purity above 98%. Right away, PBMCs were isolated by Lymphoprep density gradient centrifugation and were stained directly, with no culture step. Samples were stained and sorted in pairs, with one healthy donor and one patient per experiment, so that batch effects were minimized. The CDR3 runs 14 residues from the cysteine to the phenylalanine. Only the CDR3 DNA is retained, 42 bases long and in frame from the first base. Cut back by 5 bases and 2 bases, the V and J ends lie 14 bases apart. CDR1 is given as SQVTM and CDR2 as ANQGSEA, both from the germline V gene. A few counts support this clone. What antigen it recognizes has not been identified. Within one base of it there is no much larger clone, and no base qualities were kept.

Overall study results and their limits: Shorter templates might be favored by PCR, yet because patient and control samples were amplified and corrected together, any such skew would affect both groups equally. The naive, central memory and regulatory TCRB repertoires appeared to resemble one another more closely among patients than among healthy donors. A moderate but significant shortening of TCRB CDR3 length was observed in type 1 diabetes patients in all four CD4+ subsets. At VDJ recombination sites, patients with type 1 diabetes made fewer insertions and deleted more nucleotides, a pattern implying thymic rearrangement abnormalities. Because cDNA rather than genomic DNA was sequenced, highly expressing activated cells could have been over-represented, although no difference in activation and CD3 levels was found between groups. Because the HLA sub-analyses included only small numbers of individuals, any influence of HLA type on TCRB rearrangement was left unresolved.

The entire amount of isolated RNA was reverse transcribed using the High Capacity cDNA Reverse Transcription Kit, so the sequenced TCRB transcripts were expressed ones. Naive, central memory and regulatory T cell samples underwent deep immunoSEQ sequencing, averaging around 3.9 million total reads per sample. Sorted cells were lysed in RLT buffer and RNA was extracted with DNase-treated RNeasy Micro or Mini kits, depending on cell number. To prevent cross-contamination, each cell subset was processed individually, whereas patient and healthy donor samples were processed jointly. The immunoSEQ multiplex PCR was used to amplify TCRB sequences from cDNA, yielding 87-bp fragments that span the CDR3 region. The amplicons were sequenced using the Illumina HiSeq platform. In the source study's methods: Synthetic template baselines were used to correct PCR bias computationally, reads within Hamming distance 2 were collapsed, and singletons that could not be merged were discarded. Reads were aligned to IMGT to assign V, D and J genes, CDR3 length, and insertions or deletions at six rearrangement sites. Within each subset, clonotype counts were normalized to sorted cell number, and only after that were true diversity and Gini coefficients computed with the tcR R package. Repertoire sharing was quantified using the overlap coefficient calculated on TCRB nucleotide sequences. Out-of-frame TCRB sequences from naive cells were analyzed to stand in for the pre-selection repertoire. TCRdb took this table from immuneACCESS and kept in-frame rearrangements with V and J called. Such tables lack part of the clones; where checked against another copy, unresolved V genes explain under half of the gap, and the rest is unexplained. V and J calls and clone size come straight from that table; D and trimming were deduced from the DNA. The sample data list approximately 470,000 clones, and around 28% of these were observed just once. Of the sample, almost 0.065% is held by the ten largest clones.

The specimen was naive CD4+ T cells from blood. Read against the paper, the sample's cell subset or site label means: true naive CD4+ T cells. This clonotype originated in a man between 18 and 29 years old in good health. Recombination connected TRBV29-1 to TRBJ2-3; a tentative D call is TRBD2 (6 bases match). The CDR3 protein sequence reads: CSVSKAGSTDTQYF. The bases read TGCAGCGTTTCAAAAGCGGGCTCCACAGATACGCAGTATTTT.